A single TCR beta chain is shown here with its context. The entry originates in a study of CD8+ T cells in alopecia areata. The authors extracted RNA and reverse transcribed it into cDNA as the sequencing template. Measured with immunoSEQ multiplex PCR; TCRdb has only the in-frame clones, and not every one. The sample comprises around 120,000 clones, roughly 55% of which are singletons, and 5% to 7% rests with the top ten. Sample treatment: oral pan-JAK inhibitor, 5-10 mg twice daily. Trimming stripped 0 bases from V and 0 bases from J, with 8 bases between. Germline V gene lookup returns CDR1 SEHNR and CDR2 FQNEAQ (reference sequence). This CDR3 comprises 15 residues.

This clonotype was sampled from a human donor with alopecia areata. This chain connects TRBV7-9 to TRBJ2-5, with D perhaps matching TRBD1 (5 bases). The sample here was CD4+ T cells sorted from blood, taken at week 4, from a patient treated with tofacitinib. DNA of the CDR3: TGTGCCAGCAGCTTAGCGGGGCGCTACCAAGAGACCCAGTACTTC. This gives the protein CASSLAGRYQETQYF.